This T cell receptor (beta chain) originates from a study of breast tumors, draining lymph nodes, adjacent tissues. This clonotype was found many times. The antigen is undetermined. General study findings and limits: Tumors had less TCR diversity than lymph nodes, more than nontumor tissue. Data only fit, rather than demonstrated, lymph node origin of most tumor T cells.

Samples came from axillary lymph nodes draining the breast cancer. Germline V gene sequence: CDR1 SEHNR, CDR2 FQNEAQ (reference sequence). The CDR3 is 14 residues long. Trimming cost V 9 bases and J 4 bases; bases outside gene matches: 4. TCRdb itself ran the multiplex PCR reads through MiXCR, one entry per CDR3 protein. The data contain approximately 210,000 distinct CDR3 sequences, about 32% of them singletons. The V call is TRBV7-9, the J call TRBJ2-1, with TRBD2 matching 12 bases. The receptor's source is a female donor with breast cancer. Some clones in this sample may be carry-over from other donors' samples. The sequencing input was axillary lymph node tissue. The CDR3 DNA reads TGTGCCAGTCGACTAGCGGGAGAATACAATGAGCAGTTCTTC. Residues: CASRLAGEYNEQFF.